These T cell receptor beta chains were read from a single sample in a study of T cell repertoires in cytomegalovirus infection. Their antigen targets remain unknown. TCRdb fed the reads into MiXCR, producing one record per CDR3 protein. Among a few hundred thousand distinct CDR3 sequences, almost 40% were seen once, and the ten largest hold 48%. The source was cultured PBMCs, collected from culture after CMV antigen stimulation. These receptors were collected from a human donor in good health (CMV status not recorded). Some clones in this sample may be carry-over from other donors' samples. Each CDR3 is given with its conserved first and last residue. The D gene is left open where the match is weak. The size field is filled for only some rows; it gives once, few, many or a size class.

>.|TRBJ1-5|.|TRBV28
CASSWGINQPQHF
TGTGCCAGCAGTTGGGGAATCAATCAGCCCCAGCATTTT
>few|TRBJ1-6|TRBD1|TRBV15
CATSRDRVNSPLHF
TGTGCCACCAGCAGGGACAGGGTGAATTCACCCCTCCACTTT
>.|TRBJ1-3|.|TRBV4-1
CASSQDPDSGNTIYF
TGCGCCAGCAGCCAAGACCCAGACTCTGGAAACACCATATATTTT
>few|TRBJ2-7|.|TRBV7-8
CASSPRGGAYYEQYF
TGTGCCAGCAGCCCTAGAGGGGGGGCATACTACGAGCAGTACTTC
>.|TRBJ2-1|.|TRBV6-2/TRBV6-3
CASRIQEVTTWNEQFF
TGTGCCAGCCGGATTCAGGAGGTAACCACTTGGAATGAGCAGTTCTTC
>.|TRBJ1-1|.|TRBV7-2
CASSLLGDWNTEAFF
TGTGCCAGCAGCTTATTAGGGGACTGGAACACTGAAGCTTTCTTT
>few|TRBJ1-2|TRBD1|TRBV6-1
CASRTGTGGGYTF
TGTGCCAGCAGAACCGGGACAGGGGGTGGCTACACCTTC
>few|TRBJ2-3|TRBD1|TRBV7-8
CASSVGQGTDTQYF
TGTGCCAGCAGCGTAGGACAGGGCACAGATACGCAGTATTTT
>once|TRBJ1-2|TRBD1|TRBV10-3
CAISEGHRGGYTF
TGTGCCATCAGTGAGGGGCACAGGGGTGGCTACACCTTC
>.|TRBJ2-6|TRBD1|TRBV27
CASSGGQGAGANVLTF
TGTGCCAGCAGTGGGGGACAGGGTGCTGGGGCCAACGTCCTGACTTTC
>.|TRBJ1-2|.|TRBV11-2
CASSPGGRLGYTF
TGTGCCAGCAGCCCCGGGGGTAGGCTTGGCTACACCTTC
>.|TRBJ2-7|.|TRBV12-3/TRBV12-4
CASSLGGIEQYF
TGTGCCAGCAGTTTAGGTGGGATCGAGCAGTACTTC
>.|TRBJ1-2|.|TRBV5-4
CASSLGQGITNYGYTF
TGTGCCAGCAGCTTAGGGCAGGGAATCACTAACTATGGCTACACCTTC
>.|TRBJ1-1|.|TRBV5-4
CASCSLREDTEAFF
TGTGCCAGCTGCTCCCTACGAGAGGACACTGAAGCTTTCTTT
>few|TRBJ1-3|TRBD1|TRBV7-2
CASSISFTQGAGNTIYF
TGTGCCAGCAGCATCTCATTTACACAGGGGGCCGGAAACACCATATATTTT
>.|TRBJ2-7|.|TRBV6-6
CASRPQVGPAYEQYF
TGTGCCAGCAGACCCCAGGTTGGGCCTGCCTACGAGCAGTACTTC
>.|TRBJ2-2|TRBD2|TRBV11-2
CASSPRGGPNTGELFF
TGTGCCAGCAGCCCCCGGGGGGGACCGAACACCGGGGAGCTGTTTTTT
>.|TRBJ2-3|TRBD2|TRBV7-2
CASSLAWGTGGPSGSTDTQYF
TGTGCCAGCAGCTTAGCGTGGGGTACGGGGGGGCCTAGCGGTAGCACAGATACGCAGTATTTT
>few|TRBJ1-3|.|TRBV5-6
CASSLQPISGNTIYF
TGTGCCAGCAGCCTGCAGCCGATCTCTGGAAACACCATATATTTT
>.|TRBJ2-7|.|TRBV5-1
CASSPRGGPGYEQYF
TGCGCCAGCAGCCCCAGGGGGGGGCCGGGCTACGAGCAGTACTTC
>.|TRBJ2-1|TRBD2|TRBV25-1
CASSGLAGEGRDSYNEQFF
TGTGCCAGCAGTGGACTAGCGGGAGAAGGTAGAGACTCCTACAATGAGCAGTTCTTC
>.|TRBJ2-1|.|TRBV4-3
CASSSEVFNEQFF
TGCGCCAGCAGCTCGGAGGTCTTTAATGAGCAGTTCTTC
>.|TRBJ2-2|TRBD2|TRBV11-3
CASSLIGAGGGTGELFF
TGTGCCAGCAGCTTAATAGGAGCGGGGGGTGGCACCGGGGAGCTGTTTTTT
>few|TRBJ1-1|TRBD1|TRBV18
CASSPRNGQANTEAFF
TGTGCCAGCTCACCGAGGAACGGACAGGCGAACACTGAAGCTTTCTTT
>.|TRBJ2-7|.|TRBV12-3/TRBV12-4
CASSGGRGFSSYEQYF
TGTGCCAGCAGTGGGGGGAGAGGCTTTAGCTCCTACGAGCAGTACTTC
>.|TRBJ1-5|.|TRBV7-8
CASSLPRTYQPQHF
TGTGCCAGCAGCTTGCCTAGGACGTATCAGCCCCAGCATTTT
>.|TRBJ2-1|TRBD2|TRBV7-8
CASSLAAPGLAAYNEQFF
TGTGCCAGCAGCTTAGCGGCCCCAGGACTAGCGGCGTACAATGAGCAGTTCTTC
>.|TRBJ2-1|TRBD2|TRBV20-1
CSAPSHGTSGAQFF
TGCAGTGCTCCGTCCCACGGGACTAGCGGAGCCCAGTTCTTC
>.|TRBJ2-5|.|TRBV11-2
CASSRRVRGETQYF
TGTGCCAGCAGCCGTCGGGTGAGGGGGGAGACCCAGTACTTC
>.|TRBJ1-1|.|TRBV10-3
CAISESLGSTEAFF
TGTGCCATCAGTGAGTCGTTAGGATCCACTGAAGCTTTCTTT
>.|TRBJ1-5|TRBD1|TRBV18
CASSPRPGTDYSNQPQHF
TGTGCCAGCTCACCACGCCCCGGGACAGACTATAGCAATCAGCCCCAGCATTTT
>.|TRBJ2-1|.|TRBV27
CASIRGGAYNEQFF
TGTGCCAGCATTCGCGGGGGCGCCTACAATGAGCAGTTCTTC
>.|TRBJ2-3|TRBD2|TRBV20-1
CSARGAGGTDTQYF
TGCAGTGCTAGAGGGGCGGGAGGGACAGATACGCAGTATTTT
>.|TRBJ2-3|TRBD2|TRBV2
CASSTRGADTQYF
TGTGCCAGCAGTACCCGGGGGGCAGATACGCAGTATTTT
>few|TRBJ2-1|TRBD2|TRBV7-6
CASSLGSAGSSYNEQFF
TGTGCCAGCAGCTTAGGATCAGCGGGGAGCTCCTACAATGAGCAGTTCTTC
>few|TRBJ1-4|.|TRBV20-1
CSAGADGRNEKLFF
TGCAGTGCGGGGGCGGACGGGCGAAATGAAAAACTGTTTTTT
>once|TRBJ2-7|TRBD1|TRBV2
CASSEAGTGLGSYEQYF
TGTGCCAGCAGTGAAGCAGGGACAGGGCTGGGGTCCTACGAGCAGTACTTC
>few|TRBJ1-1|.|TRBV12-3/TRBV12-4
CASSLASGSTRFYNTEAFF
TGTGCCAGCAGTTTAGCGTCGGGATCGACGCGCTTTTATAACACTGAAGCTTTCTTT
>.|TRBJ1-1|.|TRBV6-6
CASRRITGSSNTEAFF
TGTGCCAGCAGGAGAATTACAGGGAGCAGCAACACTGAAGCTTTCTTT
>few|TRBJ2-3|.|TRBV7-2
CASSPHASTDTQYF
TGTGCCAGCAGCCCTCATGCTAGCACAGATACGCAGTATTTT
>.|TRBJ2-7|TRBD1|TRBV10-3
CAIRVGQGHEQYF
TGTGCCATCAGGGTAGGACAGGGCCACGAGCAGTACTTC
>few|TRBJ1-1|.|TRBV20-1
CSARAAGSQTTEAFF
TGCAGTGCTAGGGCCGCGGGCAGCCAGACCACTGAAGCTTTCTTT
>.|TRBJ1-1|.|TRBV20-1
CSARLQLMNTEAFF
TGCAGTGCTAGACTCCAGCTGATGAACACTGAAGCTTTCTTT
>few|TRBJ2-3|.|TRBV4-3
CASSQGSGSWRSTDTQYF
TGCGCCAGCAGCCAAGGTAGTGGGAGTTGGCGGAGCACAGATACGCAGTATTTT
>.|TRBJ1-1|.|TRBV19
CASSSTAPAEAFF
TGTGCCAGTAGTTCGACAGCCCCGGCCGAAGCTTTCTTT
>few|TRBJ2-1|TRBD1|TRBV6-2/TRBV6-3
CASSYSRTGGVYNEQFF
TGTGCCAGCAGTTACTCACGGACAGGGGGCGTTTACAATGAGCAGTTCTTC
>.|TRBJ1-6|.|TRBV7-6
CASSSSGGYSPLHF
TGTGCCAGCAGCTCTAGTGGGGGATATTCACCCCTCCACTTT
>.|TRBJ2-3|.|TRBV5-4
CASSNPRTATDTQYF
TGTGCCAGCAGCAATCCCCGGACAGCTACAGATACGCAGTATTTT
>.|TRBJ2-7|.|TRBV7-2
CASSLVLVGGYEQYF
TGTGCCAGCAGCCTCGTGCTCGTAGGGGGCTACGAGCAGTACTTC
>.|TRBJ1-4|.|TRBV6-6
CASSDTNEKLFF
TGTGCCAGCAGTGATACTAATGAAAAACTGTTTTTT
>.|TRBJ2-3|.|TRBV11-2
CASRPTGSGGSAPYF
TGTGCCAGCCGTCCCACAGGGAGCGGAGGGTCCGCTCCGTATTTT
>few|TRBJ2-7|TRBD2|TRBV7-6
CASEPGLAGQLDYEQYF
TGTGCCAGCGAACCGGGACTAGCGGGACAATTGGACTACGAGCAGTACTTC
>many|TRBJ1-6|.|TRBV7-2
CASSLQGFNSPLHF
TGTGCCAGCAGCTTACAGGGATTTAATTCACCCCTCCACTTT
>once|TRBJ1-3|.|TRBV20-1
CSARRGPVSGNTIYF
TGCAGTGCCCGTAGGGGACCCGTCTCTGGAAACACCATATATTTT
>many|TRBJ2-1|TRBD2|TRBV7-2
CASSFRSGTSGYNEQFF
TGTGCCAGCAGCTTTCGTAGCGGGACTAGCGGGTACAATGAGCAGTTCTTC
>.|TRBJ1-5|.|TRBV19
CASSMQGVEQPQHF
TGTGCCAGTAGTATGCAGGGCGTGGAGCAGCCCCAGCATTTT
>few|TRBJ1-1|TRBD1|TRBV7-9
CASSRIRDRVFVEAFF
TGTGCCAGCAGCCGAATACGGGACAGGGTGTTCGTGGAAGCTTTCTTT
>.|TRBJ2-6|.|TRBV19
CASSIGRISGANVLTF
TGTGCCAGTAGTATAGGGCGTATCTCTGGGGCCAACGTCCTGACTTTC
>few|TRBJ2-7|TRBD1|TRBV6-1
CASNPRQGGEQYF
TGTGCCAGCAACCCTCGACAGGGGGGCGAGCAGTACTTC